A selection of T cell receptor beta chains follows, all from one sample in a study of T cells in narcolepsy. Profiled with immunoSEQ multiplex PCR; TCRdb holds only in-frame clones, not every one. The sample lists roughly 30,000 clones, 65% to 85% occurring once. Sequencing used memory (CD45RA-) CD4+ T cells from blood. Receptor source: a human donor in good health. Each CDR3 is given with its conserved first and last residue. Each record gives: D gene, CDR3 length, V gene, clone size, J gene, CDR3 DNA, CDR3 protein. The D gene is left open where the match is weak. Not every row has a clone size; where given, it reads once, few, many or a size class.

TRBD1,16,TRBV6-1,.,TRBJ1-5,TGTGCCAGCAGTGACGGGACAGGGGGAGGCAATCAGCCCCAGCATTTT,CASSDGTGGGNQPQHF
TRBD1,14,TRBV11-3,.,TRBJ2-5,TGTGCCAGCAGCTCCCACAGGGGACAAGAGACCCAGTACTTC,CASSSHRGQETQYF
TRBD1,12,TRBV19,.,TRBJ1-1,TGTGCCACTAACAGGGGAACAAGTGAAGCTTTCTTT,CATNRGTSEAFF
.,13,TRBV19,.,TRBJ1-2,TGTGCCAGTAGTTGCGGACGGTTATGTGGCTACACCTTC,CASSCGRLCGYTF
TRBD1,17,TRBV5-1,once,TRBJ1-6,TGCGCCAGCAGCTTCGGGGACAGCAGCTCCTATAATTCACCCCTCCACTTT,CASSFGDSSSYNSPLHF
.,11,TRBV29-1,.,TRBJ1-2,TGCAGCGTACATACAGGGCATGGCTACACCTTC,CSVHTGHGYTF
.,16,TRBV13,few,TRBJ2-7,TGTGCCAGCAGCTTACGGCCCAGGCAGTCCACCTACGAGCAGTACTTC,CASSLRPRQSTYEQYF
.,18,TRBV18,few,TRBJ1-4,TGTGCCAGCTCACCTAATAAGGGGGGCCCTGCAACTAATGAAAAACTGTTTTTT,CASSPNKGGPATNEKLFF
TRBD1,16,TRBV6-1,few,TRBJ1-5,TGTGCCAGCAGTGACCTTAAACAGGGGACTAATCAGCCCCAGCATTTT,CASSDLKQGTNQPQHF
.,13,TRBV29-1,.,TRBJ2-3,TGCAGCGTTGAAGGCCATCGAGGGGATACGCAGTATTTT,CSVEGHRGDTQYF
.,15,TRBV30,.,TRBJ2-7,TGTGCCTGGAGGGGTGGGGGAAAGGGTAGGTACGAGCAGTACTTC,CAWRGGGKGRYEQYF
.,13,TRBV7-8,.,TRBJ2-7,TGTGCCAGCAGCCCGAGGGGATCCTACGAGCAGTACTTC,CASSPRGSYEQYF
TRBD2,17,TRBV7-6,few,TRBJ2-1,TGTGCCAGCAGCTTAGGGATTTCTAGCGGGAGAAGTAATGAGCAGTTCTTC,CASSLGISSGRSNEQFF
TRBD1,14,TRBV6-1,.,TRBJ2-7,TGTGCCAGCAGTTTCCATGGGACAGGCGGGGAGCAGTACTTC,CASSFHGTGGEQYF
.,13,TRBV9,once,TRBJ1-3,TGTGCCAGCAGCGTAGATGGTGGAAACACCATATATTTT,CASSVDGGNTIYF
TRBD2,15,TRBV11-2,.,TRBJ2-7,TGTGCCAGCAGCTTTAGGCGGGAGGGAGGAAACGAGCAGTACTTC,CASSFRREGGNEQYF
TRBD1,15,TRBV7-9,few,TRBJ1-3,TGTGCCAGCAGCCCTGATCAGGGGGCGCGGGACACCATATATTTT,CASSPDQGARDTIYF
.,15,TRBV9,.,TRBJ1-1,TGTGCCAGCAGCCCCGAGGGCGCCCCGAACACTGAAGCTTTCTTT,CASSPEGAPNTEAFF